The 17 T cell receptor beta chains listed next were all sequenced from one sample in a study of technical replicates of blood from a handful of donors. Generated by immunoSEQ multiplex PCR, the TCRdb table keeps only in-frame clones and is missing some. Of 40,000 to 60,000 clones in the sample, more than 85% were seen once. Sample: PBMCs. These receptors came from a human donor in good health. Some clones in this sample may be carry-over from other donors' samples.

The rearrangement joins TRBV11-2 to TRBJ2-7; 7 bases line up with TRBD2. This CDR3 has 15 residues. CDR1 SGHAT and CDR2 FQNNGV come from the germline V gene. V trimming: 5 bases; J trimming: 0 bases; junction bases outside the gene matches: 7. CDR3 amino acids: CASSTVGGSSYEQYF. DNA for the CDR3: TGTGCCAGCAGCACAGTGGGGGGGAGCTCCTACGAGCAGTACTTC.

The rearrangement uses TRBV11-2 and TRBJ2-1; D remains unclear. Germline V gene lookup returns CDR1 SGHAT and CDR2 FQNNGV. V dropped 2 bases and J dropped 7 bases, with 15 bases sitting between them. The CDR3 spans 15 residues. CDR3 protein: CASSLTIAASNEQFF. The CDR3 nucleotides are TGTGCCAGCAGCTTAACTATTGCCGCCTCTAATGAGCAGTTCTTC.

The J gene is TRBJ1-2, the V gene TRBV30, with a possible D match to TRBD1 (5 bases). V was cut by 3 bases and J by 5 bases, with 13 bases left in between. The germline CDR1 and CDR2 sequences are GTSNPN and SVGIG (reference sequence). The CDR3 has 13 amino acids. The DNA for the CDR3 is TGTGCCTGGAGATCGGCAGGGAATTATGGCTACACCTTC. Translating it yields CAWRSAGNYGYTF. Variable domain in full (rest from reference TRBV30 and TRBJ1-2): SQTIHQWPATLVQPVGSPLSLECTVEGTSNPNLYWYRQAAGRGLQLLFYSVGIGQISSEVPQNLSASRPQDRQFILSSKKLLLSDSGFYLCAWRSAGNYGYTFGSGTRLTVV.

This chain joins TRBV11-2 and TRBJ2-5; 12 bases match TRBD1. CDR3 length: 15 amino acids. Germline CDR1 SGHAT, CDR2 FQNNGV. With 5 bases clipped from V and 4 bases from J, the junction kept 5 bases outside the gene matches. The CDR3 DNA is TGTGCCAGCAGCCGACGGGACAGGGGGCTAGAGACCCAGTACTTC. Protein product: CASSRRDRGLETQYF.

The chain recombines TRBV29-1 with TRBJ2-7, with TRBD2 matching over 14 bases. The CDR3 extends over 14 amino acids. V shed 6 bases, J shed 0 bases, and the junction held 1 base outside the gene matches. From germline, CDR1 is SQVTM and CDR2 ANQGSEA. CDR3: CSVGLAGGSYEQYF. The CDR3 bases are TGCAGCGTAGGACTAGCGGGGGGCTCCTACGAGCAGTACTTC.

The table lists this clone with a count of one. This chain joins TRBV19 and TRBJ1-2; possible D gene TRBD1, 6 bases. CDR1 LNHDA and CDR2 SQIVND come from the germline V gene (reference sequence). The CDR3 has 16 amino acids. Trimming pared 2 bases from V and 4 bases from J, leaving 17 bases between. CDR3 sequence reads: CASSISAGAKGYGYTF. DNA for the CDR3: TGTGCCAGTAGTATATCCGCGGGGGCCAAGGGCTATGGCTACACCTTC.

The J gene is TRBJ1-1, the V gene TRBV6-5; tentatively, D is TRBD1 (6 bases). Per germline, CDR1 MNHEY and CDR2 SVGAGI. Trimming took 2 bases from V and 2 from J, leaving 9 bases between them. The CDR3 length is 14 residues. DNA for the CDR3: TGTGCCAGCAGTTACAAGGGACAAAACACTGAAGCTTTCTTT. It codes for CASSYKGQNTEAFF.

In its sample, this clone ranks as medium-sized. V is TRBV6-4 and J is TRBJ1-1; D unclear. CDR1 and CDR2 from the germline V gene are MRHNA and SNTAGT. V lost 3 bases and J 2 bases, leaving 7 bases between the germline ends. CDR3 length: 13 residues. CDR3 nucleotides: TGTGCCAGCAGTGAATCAGGAAACACTGAAGCTTTCTTT. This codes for CASSESGNTEAFF.

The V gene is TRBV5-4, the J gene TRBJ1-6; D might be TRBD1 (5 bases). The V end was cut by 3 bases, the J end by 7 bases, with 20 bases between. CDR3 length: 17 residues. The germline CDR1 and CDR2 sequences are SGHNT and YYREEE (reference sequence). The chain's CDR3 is CASSSGGITSGNSPLHF. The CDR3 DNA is TGTGCCAGCAGCTCGGGGGGGATAACCTCGGGAAATTCACCCCTCCACTTT.

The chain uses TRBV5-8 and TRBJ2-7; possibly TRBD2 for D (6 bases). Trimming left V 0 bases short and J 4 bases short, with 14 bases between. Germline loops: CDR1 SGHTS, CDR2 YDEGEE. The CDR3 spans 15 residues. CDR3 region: CASSLAEQEGYEQYF. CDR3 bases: TGTGCCAGCAGCTTGGCTGAGCAGGAGGGATACGAGCAGTACTTC.

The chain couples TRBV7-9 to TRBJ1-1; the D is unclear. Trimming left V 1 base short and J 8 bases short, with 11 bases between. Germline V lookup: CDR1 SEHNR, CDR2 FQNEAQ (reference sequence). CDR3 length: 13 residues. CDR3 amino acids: CASSLGSSWEAFF. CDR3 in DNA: TGTGCCAGCAGCTTAGGATCGAGTTGGGAAGCTTTCTTT.

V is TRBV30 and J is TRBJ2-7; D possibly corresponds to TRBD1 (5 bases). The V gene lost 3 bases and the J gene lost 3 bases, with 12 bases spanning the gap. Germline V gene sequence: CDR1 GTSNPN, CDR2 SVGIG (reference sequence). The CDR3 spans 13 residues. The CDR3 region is CAWRGQGVYEQYF. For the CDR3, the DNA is TGTGCCTGGAGGGGTCAGGGTGTCTACGAGCAGTACTTC.

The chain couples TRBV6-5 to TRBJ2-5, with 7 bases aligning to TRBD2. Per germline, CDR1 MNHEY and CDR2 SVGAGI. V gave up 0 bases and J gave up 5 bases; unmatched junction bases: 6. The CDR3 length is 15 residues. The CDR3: CASSYSMWEGETQYF. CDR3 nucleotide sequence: TGTGCCAGCAGTTACTCGATGTGGGAGGGCGAGACCCAGTACTTC.

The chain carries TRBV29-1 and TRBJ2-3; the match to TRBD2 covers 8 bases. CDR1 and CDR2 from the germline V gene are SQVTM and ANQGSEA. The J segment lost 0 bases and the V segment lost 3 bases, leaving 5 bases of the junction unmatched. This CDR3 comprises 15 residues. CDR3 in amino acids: CSVDTPSGSTDTQYF. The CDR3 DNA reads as TGCAGCGTTGACACGCCTAGCGGGAGCACAGATACGCAGTATTTT.

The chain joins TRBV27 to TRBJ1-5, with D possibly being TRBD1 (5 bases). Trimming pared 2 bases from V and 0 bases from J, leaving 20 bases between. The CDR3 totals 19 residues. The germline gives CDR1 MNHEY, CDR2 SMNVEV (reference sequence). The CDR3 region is CASSLTRVAGGYSNQPQHF. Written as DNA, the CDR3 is TGTGCCAGCAGTTTAACCAGAGTTGCGGGGGGTTATAGCAATCAGCCCCAGCATTTT.

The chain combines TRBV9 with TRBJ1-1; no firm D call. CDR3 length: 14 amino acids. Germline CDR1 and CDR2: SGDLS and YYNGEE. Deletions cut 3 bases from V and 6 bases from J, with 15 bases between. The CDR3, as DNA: TGTGCCAGCAGCGGCGCGGCGACCAGCGCTGAAGCTTTCTTT. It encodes CASSGAATSAEAFF.

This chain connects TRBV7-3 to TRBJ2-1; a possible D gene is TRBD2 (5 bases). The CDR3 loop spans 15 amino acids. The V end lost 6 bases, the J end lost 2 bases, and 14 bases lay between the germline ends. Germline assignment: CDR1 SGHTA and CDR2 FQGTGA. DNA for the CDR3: TGTGCCAGCAGGGAGGAGGCCGTTCCCTACAATGAGCAGTTCTTC. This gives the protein CASREEAVPYNEQFF.